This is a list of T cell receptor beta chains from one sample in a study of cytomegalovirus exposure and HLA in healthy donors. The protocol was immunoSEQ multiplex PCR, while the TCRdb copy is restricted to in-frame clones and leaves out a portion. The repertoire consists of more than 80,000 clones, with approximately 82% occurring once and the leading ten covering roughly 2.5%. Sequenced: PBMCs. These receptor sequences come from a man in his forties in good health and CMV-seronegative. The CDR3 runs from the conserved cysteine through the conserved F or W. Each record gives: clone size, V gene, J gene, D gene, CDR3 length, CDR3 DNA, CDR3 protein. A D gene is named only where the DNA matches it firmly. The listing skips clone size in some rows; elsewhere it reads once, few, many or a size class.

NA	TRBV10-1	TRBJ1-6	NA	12	TGCGCCAGCAGCTACAGAAATTCACCCCTCCACTTT	CASSYRNSPLHF
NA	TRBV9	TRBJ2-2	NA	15	TGTGCCAGCAGCGGGACACTGGCTAACACCGGGGAGCTGTTTTTT	CASSGTLANTGELFF
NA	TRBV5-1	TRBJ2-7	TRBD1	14	TGCGCCAGCAGCTCAGGACAGGTTGCCTACGAGCAGTACTTC	CASSSGQVAYEQYF
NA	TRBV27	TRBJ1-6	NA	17	TGTGCCAGCAGTTTATCGGGCAGTTCCTCCTATAATTCACCCCTCCACTTT	CASSLSGSSSYNSPLHF
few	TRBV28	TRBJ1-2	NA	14	TGTGCCAGCAGTTTAAGTCCTATTAACTATGGCTACACCTTC	CASSLSPINYGYTF
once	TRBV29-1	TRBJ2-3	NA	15	TGCAGCGTTGAAGGTCCAAACGGAGGCCCAGATACGCAGTATTTT	CSVEGPNGGPDTQYF
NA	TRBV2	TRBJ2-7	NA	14	TGTGCCAGTGGATTCCCAGGGAAGGGTCTCGAGCAGTACTTC	CASGFPGKGLEQYF
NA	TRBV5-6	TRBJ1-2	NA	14	TGTGCCAGCAGCTTGGAGGGGCCGAACTATGGCTACACCTTC	CASSLEGPNYGYTF
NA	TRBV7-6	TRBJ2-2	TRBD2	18	TGTGCCAGCAGCTTAGTGAGAGCGGGGGGGCGTAACACCGGGGAGCTGTTTTTT	CASSLVRAGGRNTGELFF
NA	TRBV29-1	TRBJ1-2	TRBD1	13	TGCAGCGTTCAAGTGACAGGGGCCTATGGCTACACCTTC	CSVQVTGAYGYTF
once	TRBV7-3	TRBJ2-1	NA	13	TGTGCCAGCAGCTTGACAGGAATCAATGAGCAGTTCTTC	CASSLTGINEQFF
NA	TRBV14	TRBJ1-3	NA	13	TGTGCCAGCAGCCGATATAGTGGAAACACCATATATTTT	CASSRYSGNTIYF
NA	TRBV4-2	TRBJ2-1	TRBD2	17	TGTGCCAGCAGCCAGAGACTAGCGGGGGGCGCATACAATGAGCAGTTCTTC	CASSQRLAGGAYNEQFF
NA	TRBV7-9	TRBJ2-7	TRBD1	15	TGTGCCAGCAGCTCGACCGGGACAGACCTCTACGAGCAGTACTTC	CASSSTGTDLYEQYF
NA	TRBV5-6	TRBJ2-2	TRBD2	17	TGTGCCAGCAGCTCCCGAACACTAGCGGGGGGCACCGGGGAGCTGTTTTTT	CASSSRTLAGGTGELFF
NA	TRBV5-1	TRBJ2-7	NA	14	TGCGCCAGCAGCTTGTACTCAGGCTCCTACGAGCAGTACTTC	CASSLYSGSYEQYF
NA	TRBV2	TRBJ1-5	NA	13	TGTGCCAGCACGGGACTGAGGAATCAGCCCCAGCATTTT	CASTGLRNQPQHF
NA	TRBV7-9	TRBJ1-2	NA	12	TGTTCCAGCAGCTTAGTGGGGGGGGGCTACACCTTC	CSSSLVGGGYTF
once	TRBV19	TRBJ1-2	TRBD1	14	TGTGCCAGTATTACGCAGGGGGCGAACTATGGCTACACCTTC	CASITQGANYGYTF
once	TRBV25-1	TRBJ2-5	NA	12	TGCACCCGTCCCAGGATCCAAGAGACCCAGTACTTC	CTRPRIQETQYF
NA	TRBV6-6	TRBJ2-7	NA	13	TGTGCCAGCAGTTACGAGAGTTACTACGAGCAGTACTTC	CASSYESYYEQYF
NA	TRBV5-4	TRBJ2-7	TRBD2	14	TGTGCCAGCAGCTCTAGCGGGGGGTACTACGAGCAGTACTTC	CASSSSGGYYEQYF
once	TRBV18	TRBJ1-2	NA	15	TGTGCCAGCTCACCAGATCAGGGCCCTATCTATGGCTACACCTTC	CASSPDQGPIYGYTF
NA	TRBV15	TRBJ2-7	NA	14	TGTGCCACCAGCAGAGAGGGACTTTCCTACGAGCAGTACTTC	CATSREGLSYEQYF
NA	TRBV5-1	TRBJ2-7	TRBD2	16	TGCGCCAGCAGCTTGGCCCCGGGGGGAGGCTCATACGAGCAGTACTTC	CASSLAPGGGSYEQYF